The rows below give T cell receptor beta chains drawn from one sample of a study of blood T cell repertoires in COVID-19. The table came from immunoSEQ multiplex PCR; TCRdb's copy has only in-frame clones and leaves some out. The sample has about 110,000 clones; approximately 84% are singletons. The sequencing sample was made of peripheral blood. The receptors come from a human donor in a cohort sampled during active COVID-19. Both conserved end residues are part of each CDR3. D genes are given only for firm matches. Rows may omit the clone size; those that give it use once, few, many or a size class.

TRBV24-1	TRBJ2-7	.	TRBD1	CATSDPFQGDTQYF	TGTGCCACCAGTGACCCATTTCAGGGGGATACGCAGTACTTC
TRBV6-2/TRBV6-3	TRBJ2-7	.	.	CASSSRGAGEQYF	TGTGCCAGCAGTTCCCGGGGGGCCGGCGAGCAGTACTTC
TRBV28	TRBJ2-1	.	TRBD2	CASGLAAYNEQFF	TGTGCCAGTGGACTAGCGGCTTACAATGAGCAGTTCTTC
TRBV7-3	TRBJ2-2	.	.	CASSSHSGITTGELFF	TGTGCCAGCAGCTCCCACTCAGGGATTACCACCGGGGAGCTGTTTTTT
TRBV3-1/TRBV3-2	TRBJ2-3	.	TRBD2	CASSQGLAGTDTQYF	TGTGCCAGCAGCCAAGGACTAGCGGGTACAGATACGCAGTATTTT
TRBV28	TRBJ1-1	.	.	CASSLTGNTEAFF	TGTGCCAGCAGTTTAACAGGCAACACTGAAGCTTTCTTT
TRBV7-9	TRBJ1-6	.	.	CASSNGQGNSPLHF	TGTGCCAGCAGCAATGGGCAGGGGAATTCACCCCTCCACTTT
TRBV30	TRBJ1-6	.	TRBD1	CAWSVTQGGTPLHF	TGTGCCTGGAGTGTCACACAGGGGGGGACACCCCTCCACTTT
TRBV24-1	TRBJ2-1	.	TRBD1	CATSDPVGQAHNEQFF	TGTGCCACCAGTGATCCCGTGGGACAGGCTCACAATGAGCAGTTCTTC
TRBV4-1	TRBJ2-7	few	TRBD1	CASSEQGNDGEQYF	TGCGCCAGCAGCGAACAGGGGAACGACGGCGAGCAGTACTTC
TRBV6-4	TRBJ2-2	once	.	CASSDWGVGIMWSTNTGELFF	TGTGCCAGCAGTGACTGGGGGGTGGGGATTATGTGGTCCACTAACACCGGGGAGCTGTTTTTT
TRBV5-6	TRBJ1-1	.	.	CASSLPGAGFNTEAFF	TGTGCCAGCAGCTTACCGGGAGCGGGTTTTAACACTGAAGCTTTCTTT
TRBV19	TRBJ1-2	.	TRBD1	CASSRDRENGYTF	TGTGCCAGTTCCCGGGACAGGGAGAATGGCTACACCTTC
TRBV5-6	TRBJ1-6	many	.	CASSLGEGVASPLHF	TGTGCCAGCAGCTTGGGTGAGGGAGTGGCTTCACCCCTCCACTTT
TRBV29-1	TRBJ1-5	.	TRBD1	CSVALGTGSQPQHF	TGCAGCGTTGCTCTGGGGACAGGATCACAGCCCCAGCATTTT
TRBV5-1	TRBJ1-6	.	TRBD1	CASWEGQGANNSPLHF	TGCGCCAGCTGGGAAGGACAGGGGGCAAATAATTCACCCCTCCACTTT
TRBV7-3	TRBJ2-2	.	TRBD2	CASSPAGGGANTGELFF	TGTGCCAGCAGTCCCGCCGGCGGGGGGGCAAACACCGGGGAGCTGTTTTTT